The 19 T cell receptor beta chains presented below share a single source sample, sequenced in a study of T cells after yellow fever vaccination. Each CDR3 protein gets one entry after TCRdb re-called the 5' RACE reads with MiXCR. The table shows 340,000 or so distinct CDR3 sequences, with approximately 13% occurring only once. The sample was CD4+ T cells sorted from PBMCs, taken 15 days after the yellow fever booster vaccination. The receptor source for this set is a man between 18 and 29 years old who received the YFV17D yellow fever vaccine.

Only a few counts were recorded for this clonotype. No DNA is shown, since the ends of the CDR3 on it are uncertain; the CDR3 is the one TCRdb lists. V is TRBV6-1 and J is TRBJ1-6; TRBD1 was called by the table and not checked on the DNA. The CDR3 extends over 11 residues, inclusive of both ends. The V gene's germline CDR1 is MNHNS and CDR2 SASEGT. This chain's CDR3 is CASVGGGARNF.

This chain uses TRBV19 with TRBJ1-3; 7 positions agree with TRBD1. V dropped 5 bases and J dropped 0; count of bases not matched to a gene: 4. CDR1 and CDR2 (germline): LNHDA, SQIVND (reference sequence). CDR3 length equals 15 residues. The CDR3 loop reads CASSRDSNSGNTIYF. Here the CDR3 DNA reads TGTGCCAGTAGTCGGGACAGTAACTCTGGAAACACCATATATTTT.

There are a few counts of this clonotype. The J gene is TRBJ2-2, the V gene TRBV5-1, with D possibly being TRBD2 (6 bases). Trimming took 5 bases from V and 2 from J, leaving 13 bases between them. CDR3 length: 15 amino acids. The germline CDR1 and CDR2 sequences are SGHRS and YFSETQ. The chain's CDR3 is CASRLRRDNTGELFF. The CDR3 region has the DNA TGCGCCAGCAGACTGCGGCGGGACAACACCGGGGAGCTGTTTTTT.

The chain couples TRBV3-1 to TRBJ1-1; TRBD1 agrees at 8 bases. The germline gives CDR1 LGHDT, CDR2 YNNKEL (reference sequence). The trim removed 1 base at V and 10 bases at J, leaving 8 bases unmatched. The CDR3 is 14 residues long. The CDR3 reads CASSQAGQGLRAFF. The CDR3 DNA follows: TGTGCCAGCAGCCAAGCTGGACAGGGATTACGAGCTTTCTTT.

There are many counts of this clonotype. J is TRBJ2-4 and V is TRBV11-2, with 9 positions matching TRBD1. Germline assignment: CDR1 SGHAT and CDR2 FQNNGV. V gave up 6 bases and J gave up 7 bases; unmatched junction bases: 22. The CDR3 extends over 19 amino acids. In nucleotides, the CDR3 is TGTGCCAGCAGGCCCTGGTTAGTCCGGGACAGGGCCAGGAGGAACATTCAGTACTTC. Its protein product is CASRPWLVRDRARRNIQYF.

This clonotype was seen a handful of times. At one boundary the junction diverges from the germline segment, which might be a read error. This chain connects TRBV3-1 to TRBJ1-6; D remains ambiguous. CDR1 and CDR2 from the germline V gene are LGHDT and YNNKEL (reference sequence). This CDR3 contains 15 residues. CDR3 sequence (DNA): TGTGCCAGCAGCCAAGAAGTAACCTACAATTCACCCCTCCACTTT. This codes for CASSQEVTYNSPLHF.

The J gene is TRBJ2-4, the V gene TRBV7-2, with TRBD1 identical over 7 bases. CDR1 SGHTA and CDR2 FQGNSA come from the germline V gene. V shed 4 bases, J shed 6 bases, and the junction held 0 bases outside the gene matches. The CDR3 totals 12 residues. The CDR3 DNA sequence: TGTGCCAGCAGCTCAGGGGGAAACATTCAGTACTTC. It is translated as CASSSGGNIQYF.

The J gene is TRBJ2-7, the V gene TRBV6-2 or TRBV6-3, with TRBD1 matching 9 bases. Losses at the gene ends were 5 bases for V and 2 bases for J; bases not matched to a gene: 10. The CDR3 has 16 amino acids. Germline V gives CDR1 MNHEY, CDR2 SVGEGT. The CDR3 coding sequence is TGTGCCAGCAGTCCCCTCGCCGGACAGGGGACCTACGAGCAGTACGTC. This codes for CASSPLAGQGTYEQYV.

The genes are TRBV7-9 and TRBJ1-5; D perhaps matches TRBD1 (6 bases). Trimming cost V 10 bases and J 2 bases, with 18 bases left between them. Germline CDR1 is SEHNR and CDR2 is FQNEAQ (reference sequence). The CDR3 is made up of 15 amino acids. In DNA, the CDR3 is TGTGCCATCTCGGGGGGGCCTCGGGGCAATCAGCCCCAGCATTTT. Translating it yields CAISGGPRGNQPQHF.

The chain employs TRBV6-6 and TRBJ2-7, with TRBD2 identical over 7 bases. Germline CDR1 reads MNHNY; CDR2 reads SVGAGI (reference sequence). This CDR3 comprises 17 residues. Trimming at V came to 2 bases and at J to 4 bases, leaving 14 bases not matched to a gene. This CDR3 reads CASSYPISRDYAYEQYF. The CDR3 DNA reads as TGTGCCAGCAGTTACCCTATTAGCCGGGACTACGCGTACGAGCAGTACTTC.

CDR3 in amino acids: CASSLWGQTYNEQFF. The CDR3 DNA reads TGTGCCAGCAGCTTATGGGGACAGACCTACAATGAGCAGTTCTTC. The chain joins TRBV7-6 to TRBJ2-1; TRBD1 agrees at 7 bases. V was clipped by 2 bases and J by 2 bases; unmatched bases: 3. The CDR3 is made up of 15 amino acids. Germline CDR1 is SGHVS and CDR2 is FNYEAQ.

CDR3: CASSQMLGGPLHF. The CDR3 DNA is TGTGCCAGCAGCCAGATGTTGGGGGGGCCCCTCCACTTT. This sequence joins TRBV3-1 and TRBJ1-6; weak D call: TRBD1 (5 bases). V gave up 3 bases and J gave up 13 bases, with 13 bases separating them. The CDR3 is 13 amino acids. From germline, CDR1 is LGHDT and CDR2 YNNKEL (reference sequence). The complete variable domain, with remaining parts taken from reference TRBV3-1 and TRBJ1-6, reads DTAVSQTPKYLVTQMGNDKSIKCEQNLGHDTMYWYKQDSKKFLKIMFSYNNKELIINETVPNRFSPKSPDKAHLNLHINSLELGDSAVYFCASSQMLGGPLHFGNGTRLTVT.

This clonotype has only a few counts. This chain uses TRBV4-1 with TRBJ2-2; D not certain. The CDR3 has 12 residues. From germline, CDR1 is MGHRA and CDR2 YSYEKL. V lost 1 base and J lost 7, with 4 bases in between. In DNA, the CDR3 is TGCGCCAGCAGCCAAGTCAACGGGGAGCTGTTTTTT. Protein sequence: CASSQVNGELFF.

The J gene is TRBJ2-2, the V gene TRBV20-1; D not certain. Germline values: CDR1 DFQATT, CDR2 SNEGSKA (reference sequence). The CDR3 totals 14 residues. Trimming removed 2 bases at V and 2 bases at J, with 9 bases between. The CDR3 DNA is TGCAGTGCTAGAAAGGATCTAAACACCGGGGAGCTGTTTTTT. Translated: CSARKDLNTGELFF.

This clonotype has only a few counts. CDR3 loop: CASSQGVPGAAFF. The CDR3 region has the DNA TGTGCCAGCAGCCAAGGCGTCCCCGGGGCAGCTTTCTTT. The V and J genes are TRBV4-2 and TRBJ1-1, with D possibly matching TRBD1 (5 bases). Germline V gene lookup returns CDR1 LGHNA and CDR2 YNFKEQ. V was shortened by 1 base and J by 10 bases, with 13 bases between the two germline ends. The CDR3 is made up of 13 amino acids.

This clonotype was counted a few times. The chain recombines TRBV20-1 with TRBJ1-1; D perhaps matches TRBD1 (6 bases). Germline CDR1 is DFQATT and CDR2 is SNEGSKA (reference sequence). Trimming cost V 6 bases and J 1 base, with 21 bases left between them. The CDR3 is 16 amino acids. The CDR3 reads CSAPHRARAWNTEAFF. CDR3 sequence (DNA): TGCAGTGCCCCCCACAGGGCCCGTGCTTGGAACACTGAAGCTTTCTTT.

The rearrangement uses TRBV19 and TRBJ1-1, with 8 bases fitting TRBD1. V lost 9 bases and J lost 4; bases outside the gene matches: 7. This CDR3 is 13 amino acids long. From germline, CDR1 is LNHDA and CDR2 SQIVND (reference sequence). The CDR3 DNA sequence: TGTGCCAGCCAGCGACAGGGGATCACTGAAGCTTTCTTT. Amino acids: CASQRQGITEAFF.

In this sample, this clonotype turned up many times. The chain carries TRBV4-3 and TRBJ2-3; TRBD2 matches 9 bases. Per germline, CDR1 LGHNA and CDR2 YSLEER. Germline trimming cut 2 bases from V and 6 bases from J; bases unmatched to any gene: 0. This CDR3 comprises 13 residues. CDR3 residues: CASSQTSGDTQYF. DNA of the CDR3: TGCGCCAGCAGCCAAACTAGCGGGGATACGCAGTATTTT.

This clonotype has just a few counts. The chain joins TRBV3-1 to TRBJ2-5; 12 nucleotides agree with TRBD2. V shed 2 bases and J 14 bases; nucleotides not matched to a gene: 9. The V gene's germline CDR1 is LGHDT and CDR2 YNNKEL (reference sequence). The CDR3 is made up of 14 amino acids. CDR3 in DNA: TGTGCCAGCAGCCAATCCCTCCGGACTAGCGGGGTTTACTTC. Translating it yields CASSQSLRTSGVYF.